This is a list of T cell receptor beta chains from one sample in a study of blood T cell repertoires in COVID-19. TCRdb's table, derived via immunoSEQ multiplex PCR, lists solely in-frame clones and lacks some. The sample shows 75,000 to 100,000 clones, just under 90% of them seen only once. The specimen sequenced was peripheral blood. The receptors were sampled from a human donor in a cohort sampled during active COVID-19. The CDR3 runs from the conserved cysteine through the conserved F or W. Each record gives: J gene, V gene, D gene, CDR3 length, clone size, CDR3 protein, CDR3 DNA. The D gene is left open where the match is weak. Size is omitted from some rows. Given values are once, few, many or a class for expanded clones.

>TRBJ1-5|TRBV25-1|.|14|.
CASSEQGRNQPQHF
TGTGCCAGCAGTGAACAGGGTCGCAATCAGCCCCAGCATTTT
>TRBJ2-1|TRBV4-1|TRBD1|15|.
CASSQEADRVSEQFF
TGCGCCAGCAGCCAAGAAGCGGACAGGGTGTCTGAGCAGTTCTTC
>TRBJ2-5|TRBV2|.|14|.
CASLAGMYQETQYF
TGTGCCAGCCTGGCGGGGATGTACCAAGAGACCCAGTACTTC
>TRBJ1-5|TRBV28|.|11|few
CASSLRPPQHF
TGTGCCAGCAGTTTGCGTCCGCCCCAGCATTTT
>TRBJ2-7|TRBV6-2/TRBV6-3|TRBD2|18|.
CASSYSLTSGRWSYEQYF
TGTGCCAGCAGTTACTCGCTCACTAGCGGGAGGTGGTCCTACGAGCAGTACTTC
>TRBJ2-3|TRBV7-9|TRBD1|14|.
CASSWDREEDTQYF
TGTGCCAGCAGTTGGGACAGGGAGGAAGATACGCAGTATTTT
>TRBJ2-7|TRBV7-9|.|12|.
CASSLSGYEQYF
TGTGCCAGCAGCTTGTCAGGGTACGAGCAGTACTTC
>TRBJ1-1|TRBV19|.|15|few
CASSIASIYNTEAFF
TGTGCCAGTAGTATCGCAAGCATCTATAACACTGAAGCTTTCTTT
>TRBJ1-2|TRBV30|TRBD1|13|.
CAWFEGAVYGYTF
TGTGCCTGGTTTGAGGGGGCTGTCTATGGCTACACCTTC
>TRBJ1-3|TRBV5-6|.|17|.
CASSSGQIAHSGNTIYF
TGTGCCAGCAGCTCCGGACAGATTGCCCACTCTGGAAACACCATATATTTT
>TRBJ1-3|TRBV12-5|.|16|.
CASGLGGLISGNTIYF
TGTGCTAGTGGTTTAGGTGGGCTGATCTCTGGAAACACCATATATTTT
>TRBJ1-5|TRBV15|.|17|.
CATSRDPREYSNQPQHF
TGTGCCACCAGCAGAGATCCCCGGGAGTATAGCAATCAGCCCCAGCATTTT
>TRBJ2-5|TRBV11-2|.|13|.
CASSPSSRETQYF
TGTGCCAGCAGCCCATCTTCCAGAGAGACCCAGTACTTC
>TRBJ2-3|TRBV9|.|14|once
CASSRSPNGDTQYF
TGTGCCAGCAGCAGAAGCCCGAACGGTGATACGCAGTATTTT
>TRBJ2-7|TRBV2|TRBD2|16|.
CASSDKLAGGPYEQYF
TGTGCCAGCAGTGACAAACTAGCGGGGGGACCCTACGAGCAGTACTTC
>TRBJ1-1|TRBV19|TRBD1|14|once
CASRLGTGNTEAFF
TGTGCCAGTAGGTTAGGGACAGGGAACACTGAAGCTTTCTTT
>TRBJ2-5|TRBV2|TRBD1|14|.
CASGPGTGGETQYF
TGTGCCAGCGGGCCCGGGACAGGGGGCGAGACCCAGTACTTC
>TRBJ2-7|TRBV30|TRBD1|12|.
CAWGTGRNEQYF
TGTGCCTGGGGGACAGGGCGGAACGAGCAGTACTTC
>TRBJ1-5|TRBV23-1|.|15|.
CASGHVGRPNQPQHF
TGCGCCAGCGGACATGTAGGACGCCCGAATCAGCCCCAGCATTTT
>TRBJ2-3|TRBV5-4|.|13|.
CASSPQLGDTQYF
TGTGCCAGCAGCCCTCAACTAGGGGATACGCAGTATTTT
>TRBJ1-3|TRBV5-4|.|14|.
CASSFTGSENTIYF
TGTGCCAGCAGCTTCACAGGGAGTGAAAACACCATATATTTT
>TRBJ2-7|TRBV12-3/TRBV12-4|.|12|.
CASSRTGYEQYF
TGTGCCAGCAGCCGAACAGGATACGAGCAGTACTTC
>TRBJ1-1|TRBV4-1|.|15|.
CASSQEAQVNTEAFF
TGCGCCAGCAGCCAAGAGGCACAGGTGAACACTGAAGCTTTCTTT
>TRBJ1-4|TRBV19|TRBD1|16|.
CASSLPPGQPAGKLFF
TGTGCCAGTAGTCTCCCACCGGGACAGCCTGCTGGGAAACTGTTTTTT
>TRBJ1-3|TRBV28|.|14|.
CASRSLGAGNTIYF
TGTGCCAGCAGATCCCTGGGCGCAGGAAACACCATATATTTT
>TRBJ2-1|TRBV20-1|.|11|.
CSAPRQSEQFF
TGCAGTGCGCCGCGACAGAGTGAGCAGTTCTTC
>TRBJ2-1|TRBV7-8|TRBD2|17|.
CASSLATGLAEDNEQFF
TGTGCCAGCAGCTTAGCGACGGGACTAGCGGAGGACAATGAGCAGTTCTTC
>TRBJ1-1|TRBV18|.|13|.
CASSPPVNTEAFF
TGTGCCAGCTCACCCCCAGTGAACACTGAAGCTTTCTTT
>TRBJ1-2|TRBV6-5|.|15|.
CASSYSRGGNYGYTF
TGTGCCAGCAGTTACTCGAGAGGCGGAAACTATGGCTACACCTTC
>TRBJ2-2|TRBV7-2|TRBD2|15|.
CASSPTIAGGEELFF
TGTGCCAGCAGCCCTACGATAGCGGGAGGGGAGGAGCTGTTTTTT
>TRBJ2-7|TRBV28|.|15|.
CASSLPWTASYEQYF
TGTGCCAGCAGTTTACCCTGGACAGCCTCCTACGAGCAGTACTTC
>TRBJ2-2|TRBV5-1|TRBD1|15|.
CASAIQGPEVGELFF
TGCGCCAGCGCAATACAGGGGCCGGAGGTCGGGGAGCTGTTTTTT
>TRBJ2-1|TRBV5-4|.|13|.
CASNRDTYNEQFF
TGTGCCAGCAACCGGGACACGTACAATGAGCAGTTCTTC
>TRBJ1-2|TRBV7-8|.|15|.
CASSPSRRGGYGYTF
TGTGCCAGCAGCCCCAGTCGTAGGGGGGGCTATGGCTACACCTTC
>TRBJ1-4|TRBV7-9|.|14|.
CASSWETTNEKLFF
TGTGCCAGCAGCTGGGAGACTACTAATGAAAAACTGTTTTTT
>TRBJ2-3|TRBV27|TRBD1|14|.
CASRLTGYTDTQYF
TGTGCCAGCAGGCTGACAGGGTACACAGATACGCAGTATTTT
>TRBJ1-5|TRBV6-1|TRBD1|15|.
CASSETGGGNQPQHF
TGTGCCAGCAGTGAAACAGGGGGCGGCAATCAGCCCCAGCATTTT
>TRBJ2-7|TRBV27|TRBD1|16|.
CASSSTGGSESYEQYF
TGTGCCAGCAGTTCTACAGGGGGCTCAGAATCCTACGAGCAGTACTTC
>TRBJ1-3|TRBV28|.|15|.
CASSLEGVSGNTIYF
TGTGCCAGCAGTTTGGAGGGAGTCTCTGGAAACACCATATATTTT
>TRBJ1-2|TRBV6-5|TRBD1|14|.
CASSSGTAGYGYTF
TGTGCCAGCAGTTCCGGGACAGCCGGCTATGGCTACACCTTC
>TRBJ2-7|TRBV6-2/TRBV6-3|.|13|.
CASSYITGYEQYF
TGTGCCAGCAGTTACATCACGGGGTACGAGCAGTACTTC
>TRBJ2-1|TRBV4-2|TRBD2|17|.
CASSQVLAGNSYNEQFF
TGTGCCAGCAGCCAAGTATTAGCGGGGAACTCCTACAATGAGCAGTTCTTC
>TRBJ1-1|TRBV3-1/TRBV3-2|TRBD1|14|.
CASSGTGGITEAFF
TGTGCCAGCAGTGGGACAGGGGGGATCACTGAAGCTTTCTTT
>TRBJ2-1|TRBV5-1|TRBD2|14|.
CASSVWGGGDEQFF
TGCGCCAGCAGCGTTTGGGGGGGAGGCGATGAGCAGTTCTTC
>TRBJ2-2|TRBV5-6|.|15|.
CASSSPNPNTGELFF
TGTGCCAGCAGCTCCCCCAATCCGAACACCGGGGAGCTGTTTTTT
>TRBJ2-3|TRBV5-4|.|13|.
CASSFFRADTQYF
TGTGCCAGCAGCTTTTTTCGAGCAGATACGCAGTATTTT